Following are 2 T cell receptor beta chains from one sample sequenced in a study of post-analysis software for immune sequencing data. These receptors have no known antigen. Presence of unique molecular identifiers characterized the TCR beta cDNA libraries. In TCRdb, the PCR reads were re-called with MiXCR into one record per CDR3 protein. The repertoire holds some 690,000 distinct CDR3 sequences, with roughly three fifths as singletons. Study findings and constraints: There were about 5 TRBV segments more frequent in patients than controls, and TRBV5-6, TRBV5-1 and TRBV20-1 were among them.

The specimen sequenced was blood. These receptors were collected from a girl between 2 and 10 years old with multiple sclerosis.

This clonotype was observed a few times. The chain joins TRBV29-1 to TRBJ1-2; D might be TRBD1 (5 bases). Germline loops: CDR1 SQVTM, CDR2 ANQGSEA. Between the trimmed V and J ends, which lost 7 bases and 0 bases, there was a span of 12 bases. This CDR3 region has 13 residues. The CDR3, as DNA: TGCAGCGATAGGGACGGAGCTAACTATGGCTACACCTTC. Translation gives CSDRDGANYGYTF.

This clonotype was seen once. CDR3 sequence (DNA): TGCGCCAGCAGCTTGGATGGGGTCCCCGCCAAAAACATTCAGTACTTC. As protein: CASSLDGVPAKNIQYF. The chain employs TRBV5-1 and TRBJ2-4; D unclear. In germline, CDR1 is SGHRS, CDR2 YFSETQ. The CDR3 runs 16 residues. Trimming took off 0 bases at V and 1 base at J, with 11 bases between the two ends.